The entry below describes one T cell receptor beta chain. Its target is not known. TCRdb passed the RT-PCR reads through MiXCR, listing each CDR3 protein once. The top ten clones hold about a tenth of a sample with hundreds of thousands of distinct CDR3 sequences, around 20% of them seen once. Germline V CDR1 and CDR2: MNHEY, SMNVEV (reference sequence). V was shortened by 5 bases and J by 4 bases, with 14 bases between the two germline ends. The CDR3 has 15 amino acids. This record belongs to a study of response to subunit inactivated influenza vaccine. Broader study findings: The study's authors posited that every seasonal influenza vaccination enlists few new T cells.

The sequence came from a man in his forties or fifties who received an inactivated influenza vaccine. V and J are TRBV27 and TRBJ2-2; D is possibly TRBD1 (6 bases). Specimen: PBMCs from blood, collected about 5 days after vaccination. CDR3 sequence: CASSATGHFTGELFF. The CDR3 DNA is TGTGCCAGCAGTGCTACGGGACATTTCACCGGGGAGCTGTTTTTT.